The clone carrying this TCR beta chain was found many times. Its antigen is as yet unknown. The entry originates in a study of CD8 T cells in ankylosing spondylitis. Study results and limitations: Within ankylosing spondylitis blood, a TCR beta motif made up of roughly eight highly homologous variants appeared to be characteristic. Disease-linked clones reportedly showed significant enrichment in matched ankylosing spondylitis synovial fluid. CD8+ cells made up the disease-linked clones, which were relatively rare in peripheral blood.

It was by quantitative 5'-RACE with molecular barcodes that TCR beta libraries were made. TCRdb redid the calling of the 5' RACE reads with MiXCR, one entry per CDR3 protein. Altogether more than 95,000 distinct CDR3 sequences are present, about 8.5% being singletons, with the ten largest covering about 9.6%. The sample was blood, either unsorted or a sorted T cell fraction (not recorded which). This clonotype was sampled from a male donor with ankylosing spondylitis or in good health (not recorded which).

DNA for the CDR3: TGTGCCAGCAGCTTAACAGGGGGCTCCGGGGAGCTGTTTTTT. This sequence encodes CASSLTGGSGELFF. This chain connects TRBV7-3 to TRBJ2-2; 7 nucleotides agree with TRBD1. Germline CDR1 is SGHTA and CDR2 is FQGTGA. The CDR3 runs to 14 residues. V shed 0 bases and J 6 bases; nucleotides not matched to a gene: 1.